Below, one TCR beta chain is given with its context. The sample originates from a study of blood T cell repertoires in COVID-19. In the study's own analysis: Using reference gene primer amplification, nucleated cell counts were estimated. Assay used: immunoSEQ multiplex PCR; TCRdb lists only in-frame clones, some missing. V, J and clone size reflect that table, while D and trimming were determined from the DNA. The sample shows about 26,000 clones, approximately 70% of them seen only once. Germline V gene data show CDR1 as SNHLY and CDR2 as FYNNEI. The CDR3 extends over 14 amino acids. Trimming removed 6 bases at V and 0 bases at J, with 9 bases between.

The sequencing input was peripheral blood. The chain combines TRBV2 with TRBJ1-5; D might be TRBD1 (6 bases). This clonotype originated in a man aged 60 to 69 with active or convalescent COVID-19. The CDR3 sequence: CASSRDTSNQPQHF. The CDR3, as DNA: TGTGCCAGCAGCCGGGACACTAGCAATCAGCCCCAGCATTTT.